Presented here are 30 T cell receptor beta chains from one specimen sequenced in a study of chemoradiotherapy in HPV16-positive cancers. The protocol was immunoSEQ multiplex PCR, while the TCRdb copy is restricted to in-frame clones and leaves out a portion. In the table there are roughly 7,000 clones, roughly nine tenths of which are singletons. Collection of the sample occurred from a patient who underwent chemoradiotherapy. The receptors shown here come from a human donor with HPV-associated anogenital cancer.

J is TRBJ2-1 and V is TRBV2, with D perhaps assigned TRBD1 or TRBD2 (5 bases each). The CDR3 spans 14 residues. V was shortened by 8 bases and J by 0 bases, with 11 bases between the two germline ends. Germline V gene data show CDR1 as SNHLY and CDR2 as FYNNEI. This chain's CDR3 is CASVVGGSYNEQFF. In DNA form, the CDR3 reads TGTGCCAGCGTAGTTGGGGGCTCCTACAATGAGCAGTTCTTC.

The J gene is TRBJ1-4, the V gene TRBV6-6; 10 bases are a match to TRBD1. V shed 8 bases, J shed 6 bases, and the junction held 6 bases outside the gene matches. This CDR3 is built from 14 residues. CDR1 MNHNY and CDR2 SVGAGI come from the germline V gene (reference sequence). This chain's CDR3 is CASRMTGGDEKLFF. The CDR3 DNA follows: TGTGCCAGCCGGATGACAGGGGGCGATGAAAAACTGTTTTTT.

This clone has only a few counts. The chain combines TRBV5-6 with TRBJ1-5; D ambiguous. Trimming took 2 bases from V and 7 from J, leaving 10 bases between them. Germline V CDR1 and CDR2: SGHDT, YYEEEE. The CDR3 has 13 amino acids. Here the CDR3 DNA reads TGTGCCAGCAGCTTTCAAAGAAACCAGCCCCAGCATTTT. Its translation: CASSFQRNQPQHF.

The chain employs TRBV7-2 and TRBJ2-7; D is possibly TRBD1 (6 bases). The ends were cut back, 4 bases at V and 6 bases at J, with 19 bases in the middle. Per the germline V gene, CDR1 is SGHTA and CDR2 is FQGNSA. The length of the CDR3 is 15 residues. CDR3: CASSSGAGVRGEQYF. CDR3 in DNA: TGTGCCAGCAGCTCCGGGGCAGGGGTCAGGGGCGAGCAGTACTTC.

This rearrangement joins TRBV27 to TRBJ2-2, with 9 nucleotides matching TRBD2. The CDR3 runs 16 residues. Losses at the gene ends were 6 bases for V and 7 bases for J; bases not matched to a gene: 12. Germline V gene sequence: CDR1 MNHEY, CDR2 SMNVEV (reference sequence). CDR3 DNA: TGTGCCAGCAGGGGTCGGGCGGGGGGGCCGGACGGGGAGCTGTTTTTT. Protein sequence: CASRGRAGGPDGELFF.

This chain uses TRBV19 with TRBJ1-6; possibly TRBD1 for D (5 bases). CDR1 LNHDA and CDR2 SQIVND come from the germline V gene (reference sequence). This CDR3 has 15 residues. V shed 6 bases and J shed 8 bases, with 17 bases lying between them. CDR3 amino acids: CASSSRDRRYSPLHF. Here the CDR3 DNA reads TGTGCCAGTAGCTCGAGGGACCGACGCTATTCACCCCTCCACTTT.

V gene TRBV11-3 combines with J gene TRBJ2-3; 9 bases line up with TRBD1. The germline CDR1 and CDR2 sequences are SGHNT and YENEEA. This CDR3 spans 14 amino acids. With V trimmed by 5 bases and J by 8 bases, 8 bases remained unmatched. In DNA form, the CDR3 reads TGTGCCAGCAGCGCCCTCCGGACAGGGGCTACGCAGTATTTT. This translates into CASSALRTGATQYF.

V and J are TRBV25-1 and TRBJ1-1, with D unresolved. The CDR3 spans 11 residues. Germline V gene data show CDR1 as MGHDK and CDR2 as SYGVNS. Between the trimmed V and J ends, which lost 4 bases and 10 bases, there was a span of 10 bases. The CDR3 DNA follows: TGTGCCAGCAGTGTTCTGTGGGTAGCTTTCTTT. It encodes CASSVLWVAFF.

The chain employs TRBV9 and TRBJ1-6; D ambiguous. V dropped 0 bases and J dropped 3 bases, with 4 bases sitting between them. CDR1 and CDR2 from the germline V gene are SGDLS and YYNGEE. The CDR3 spans 14 residues. The CDR3 DNA reads TGTGCCAGCAGCGTAGGACTCTATAATTCACCCCTCCACTTT. Protein sequence: CASSVGLYNSPLHF.

The rearrangement uses TRBV27 and TRBJ1-1; TRBD1 is a possible D gene (5 bases). The V gene lost 8 bases and the J gene lost 1 base, with 14 bases spanning the gap. The CDR3 runs to 14 residues. From germline, CDR1 is MNHEY and CDR2 SMNVEV (reference sequence). The CDR3 spells CASLGQDKNTEAFF. CDR3 coding DNA: TGTGCCAGCTTGGGGCAGGACAAGAACACTGAAGCTTTCTTT.

CDR3 DNA: TGTGCCAGCAGTGAGGGACAGAATAATTCACCCCTCCACTTT. Translating it yields CASSEGQNNSPLHF. The chain links TRBV6-1 to TRBJ1-6; 7 bases match TRBD1. This CDR3 is built from 14 residues. The J segment lost 5 bases and the V segment lost 3 bases, leaving 1 base of the junction unmatched. Germline lookup yields CDR1 MNHNS and CDR2 SASEGT.

The rearrangement joins TRBV5-1 to TRBJ1-6; 9 bases map to TRBD1. Germline CDR1 and CDR2: SGHRS and YFSETQ. J was trimmed by 7 bases and V by 0 bases; bases with no gene match: 8. The CDR3 runs 17 residues. CDR3: CASSLAVSDRGNSPLHF. The DNA for the CDR3 is TGCGCCAGCAGCTTGGCCGTTTCGGACAGGGGCAATTCACCCCTCCACTTT.

CDR3 sequence (DNA): TGTGCCAGTAGTATATTTGGGGTCCAGCGAGGCTACACCTTC. Translating gives CASSIFGVQRGYTF. The J gene is TRBJ1-2, the V gene TRBV19; no definite D call. Germline values: CDR1 LNHDA, CDR2 SQIVND (reference sequence). Trimming took 2 bases from V and 8 from J, leaving 15 bases between them. This CDR3 region has 14 residues.

The gene calls are TRBV5-1 and TRBJ2-1; 8 nucleotides agree with TRBD2. With 3 bases clipped from V and 4 bases from J, the junction kept 3 bases outside the gene matches. The length of the CDR3 is 14 residues. Germline lookup yields CDR1 SGHRS and CDR2 YFSETQ. The chain's CDR3 is CASSSAGGYNEQFF. CDR3 coding DNA: TGCGCCAGCAGCTCGGCGGGGGGATACAATGAGCAGTTCTTC.

The CDR3 DNA reads TGTGCCAGTAATAGCGGGGGGTACACCGGGGAGCTGTTTTTT. As protein: CASNSGGYTGELFF. The chain is built from TRBV19 and TRBJ2-2, with 10 bases matching TRBD2. The germline CDR1 and CDR2 sequences are LNHDA and SQIVND (reference sequence). This CDR3 contains 14 residues. The trim removed 7 bases at V and 3 bases at J, leaving 2 bases unmatched.

The chain combines TRBV6-1 with TRBJ2-7; TRBD1 is a possible D gene (5 bases). The CDR3 extends over 11 amino acids. V lost 11 bases to trimming and J lost 3 bases, with 11 bases between them. The V gene's germline CDR1 is MNHNS and CDR2 SASEGT. Written as DNA, the CDR3 is TGTGCCGGACAAGACGGCTACGAGCAGTACTTC. It yields the protein CAGQDGYEQYF.

The chain employs TRBV5-1 and TRBJ1-3, with D uncertain. The CDR3 consists of 16 residues. CDR1 and CDR2 from the germline V gene are SGHRS and YFSETQ. Trimming stripped 0 bases from V and 0 bases from J, with 10 bases between. DNA of the CDR3: TGCGCCAGCAGCTTGGAGGCAGCGAGCTCTGGAAACACCATATATTTT. Its translation is CASSLEAASSGNTIYF.

This clone was observed a single time. The DNA for the CDR3 is TGCGCCAGCAGCTTCGATCGTGGAGATACGCAGTATTTT. Amino acids: CASSFDRGDTQYF. The gene calls are TRBV5-1 and TRBJ2-3; D not certain. The ends were cut back, 2 bases at V and 5 bases at J, with 9 bases in the middle. Per germline, CDR1 SGHRS and CDR2 YFSETQ. This CDR3 is 13 amino acids long.

This clone was counted a few times. The chain uses TRBV7-2 and TRBJ2-1, with 7 bases lining up with TRBD2. Trimming took 5 bases from V and 6 from J; bases not matched to a gene: 10. From germline, CDR1 is SGHTA and CDR2 FQGNSA. CDR3 length: 15 amino acids. In DNA form, the CDR3 reads TGTGCCAGCAGCCTAGGGCGGGGGAGTTTCAATGAGCAGTTCTTC. Amino acid sequence: CASSLGRGSFNEQFF.

The genes are TRBV2 and TRBJ2-3; D perhaps matches TRBD2 (6 bases). Germline V lookup: CDR1 SNHLY, CDR2 FYNNEI. Trimming removed 5 bases at V and 0 bases at J, with 15 bases between. This CDR3 region has 16 residues. The CDR3 DNA is TGTGCCAGCAGTAGACGGGAGACCCTGAGCACAGATACGCAGTATTTT. Translated: CASSRRETLSTDTQYF.

The chain couples TRBV12-5 to TRBJ1-2; no firm D call. Germline V gives CDR1 LGHNT, CDR2 FRNRAP. CDR3 length equals 12 residues. V lost 6 bases, J lost 4 bases, and 9 bases lay in between. CDR3 amino acids: CASGLNSYGYTF. CDR3 bases: TGTGCTAGTGGCCTCAACAGCTATGGCTACACCTTC. Full variable domain (missing parts from reference TRBV12-5 and TRBJ1-2): DARVTQTPRHKVTEMGQEVTMRCQPILGHNTVFWYRQTMMQGLELLAYFRNRAPLDDSGMPKDRFSAEMPDATLATLKIQPSEPRDSAVYFCASGLNSYGYTFGSGTRLTVV.

This chain joins TRBV2 and TRBJ2-7; no definite D call. This CDR3 has 12 amino acids. Germline V gene lookup returns CDR1 SNHLY and CDR2 FYNNEI. V dropped 6 bases and J dropped 3 bases, with 9 bases sitting between them. The CDR3 DNA is TGTGCCAGCAGGTACACCCGCTACGAGCAGTACTTC. Protein product: CASRYTRYEQYF.

This sequence joins TRBV10-3 and TRBJ2-1; 7 nucleotides match TRBD1. V shed 7 bases and J 6 bases; nucleotides not matched to a gene: 6. CDR3 length: 13 residues. Germline V gene data show CDR1 as ENHRY and CDR2 as SYGVKD. The CDR3 DNA reads as TGTGCCATCATTAACCGGGACAGCAATGAGCAGTTCTTC. Protein sequence: CAIINRDSNEQFF.

This rearrangement joins TRBV5-6 to TRBJ2-3; 12 nucleotides align to TRBD2. With V trimmed by 4 bases and J by 2 bases, 5 bases remained unmatched. The CDR3 is 16 residues long. CDR1 is SGHDT and CDR2 is YYEEEE in the germline V gene. CDR3 bases: TGTGCCAGCAGCATCAGACTAGCGGGGGTCACAGATACGCAGTATTTT. It is translated as CASSIRLAGVTDTQYF.

V usage is TRBV19 and J usage is TRBJ1-4; no clear D. CDR1 is LNHDA and CDR2 is SQIVND in the germline V gene (reference sequence). V was clipped by 5 bases and J by 6 bases, with 10 bases between them. The CDR3 spans 13 residues. CDR3 residues: CASSRMKHEKLFF. In DNA form, the CDR3 reads TGTGCCAGTAGTCGAATGAAACATGAAAAACTGTTTTTT.

The chain carries TRBV7-2 and TRBJ2-7; D is unclear. The germline V and J ends were trimmed by 6 bases and 6 bases, with 12 bases remaining between them. Germline CDR1 reads SGHTA; CDR2 reads FQGNSA. The length of the CDR3 is 12 residues. The CDR3 coding sequence is TGTGCCAGCAGTCCCTCGCAACCCGAGCAGTACTTC. This gives the protein CASSPSQPEQYF.

The chain recombines TRBV25-1 with TRBJ2-7; 14 bases map to TRBD2. The CDR3 runs to 15 residues. Trimming cost V 6 bases and J 4 bases; bases outside gene matches: 5. Germline CDR1 and CDR2: MGHDK and SYGVNS. The CDR3, as DNA: TGTGCCAGCAGGGGGACTAGCGGGAGAGTATACGAGCAGTACTTC. It specifies CASRGTSGRVYEQYF.

This chain connects TRBV7-6 to TRBJ2-1; D may be TRBD2 (5 bases). V lost 5 bases to trimming and J lost 7 bases, with 15 bases between them. CDR3 size: 14 residues. CDR1 and CDR2 (germline): SGHVS, FNYEAQ. The CDR3 sequence is CASSVNAGKNEQFF. The DNA of the CDR3 is TGTGCCAGCAGCGTGAACGCCGGGAAGAATGAGCAGTTCTTC.

V gene TRBV5-8 combines with J gene TRBJ1-1; 7 bases line up with TRBD1. Unmatched junction bases numbered 7, after V lost 2 bases and J lost 6 bases. This CDR3 is built from 14 residues. CDR1 is SGHTS, CDR2 YDEGEE, per germline. CDR3 DNA: TGTGCCAGCAGCTTACTGCAGGGGGTCTCTGAAGCTTTCTTT. Encoded protein: CASSLLQGVSEAFF.

This chain uses TRBV5-4 with TRBJ2-3; a weak D match, TRBD1 (5 bases). There are 14 residues in the CDR3. The V gene lost 1 base and the J gene lost 4 bases, with 10 bases spanning the gap. Germline values: CDR1 SGHNT, CDR2 YYREEE (reference sequence). For the CDR3, the DNA is TGTGCCAGCAGCTTGCTGCAGGGTGCAGATACGCAGTATTTT. Amino acids: CASSLLQGADTQYF. The full variable domain, its missing parts supplied by reference TRBV5-4 and TRBJ2-3, is ETGVTQSPTHLIKTRGQQVTLRCSSQSGHNTVSWYQQALGQGPQFIFQYYREEENGRGNFPPRFSGLQFPNYSSELNVNALELDDSALYLCASSLLQGADTQYFGPGTRLTVL.